A selection of T cell receptor beta chains follows, all from one sample in a study of blood T cells in healthy people across ages. TCRdb passed the 5' RACE reads through MiXCR, listing each CDR3 protein once. The sample includes 1.5 million to 2 million distinct CDR3 sequences, around 48% of them seen just once. The sequencing sample was made of blood. The receptors here all came from a woman in her thirties or forties in good health. Both conserved end residues are part of each CDR3. Part of the rows lack a size; the others show once, few, many or a class for expanded clones.

j_call: TRBJ2-1; v_call: TRBV5-1; cdr3_length: 14; clone_size: -; cdr3_aa: CASSGTGSHNEQFF
j_call: TRBJ2-3; v_call: TRBV7-9; cdr3_length: 14; clone_size: -; cdr3_aa: CASSTPTGEDTQYF
j_call: TRBJ2-3; v_call: TRBV4-1; cdr3_length: 20; clone_size: -; cdr3_aa: CASSQDGGAGEVESTDTQYF
j_call: TRBJ2-3; v_call: TRBV7-9; cdr3_length: 14; clone_size: few; cdr3_aa: CASSLPTYTDTQYF
j_call: TRBJ2-3; v_call: TRBV28; cdr3_length: 12; clone_size: -; cdr3_aa: CASSILGGTQYF
j_call: TRBJ2-4; v_call: TRBV28; cdr3_length: 16; clone_size: -; cdr3_aa: CASSPGGALAKNIQYF
j_call: TRBJ2-3; v_call: TRBV12-3/TRBV12-4; cdr3_length: 14; clone_size: many; cdr3_aa: CASSSGLSTDTQYF
j_call: TRBJ2-3; v_call: TRBV5-1; cdr3_length: 15; clone_size: -; cdr3_aa: CASTSLAGASDTQYF
j_call: TRBJ2-4; v_call: TRBV6-1; cdr3_length: 16; clone_size: few; cdr3_aa: CASSEREILAKNIQYF
j_call: TRBJ2-1; v_call: TRBV9; cdr3_length: 12; clone_size: -; cdr3_aa: CASSERSDEQFF
j_call: TRBJ1-2; v_call: TRBV3-1; cdr3_length: 14; clone_size: -; cdr3_aa: CASTPATFNYGYTF
j_call: TRBJ2-5; v_call: TRBV29-1; cdr3_length: 13; clone_size: -; cdr3_aa: CSARRQGAGEQYF
j_call: TRBJ2-5; v_call: TRBV7-8; cdr3_length: 14; clone_size: -; cdr3_aa: CASRSGFHLETQYF
j_call: TRBJ1-1; v_call: TRBV20-1; cdr3_length: 12; clone_size: -; cdr3_aa: CSARRQRTEAFF
j_call: TRBJ2-7; v_call: TRBV2; cdr3_length: 12; clone_size: -; cdr3_aa: CATGRNGYEQYF
j_call: TRBJ2-7; v_call: TRBV10-1; cdr3_length: 14; clone_size: -; cdr3_aa: CASSPGTGSHEQYF
j_call: TRBJ2-5; v_call: TRBV29-1; cdr3_length: 16; clone_size: -; cdr3_aa: CSVDGTSGGASETQYF
j_call: TRBJ2-1; v_call: TRBV27; cdr3_length: 17; clone_size: -; cdr3_aa: CASSFSGMGAGESEQFF
j_call: TRBJ2-1; v_call: TRBV29-1; cdr3_length: 15; clone_size: few; cdr3_aa: CSALDRGGIYNEQFF
j_call: TRBJ1-2; v_call: TRBV20-1; cdr3_length: 15; clone_size: -; cdr3_aa: CSARSERRPNYGYTF
j_call: TRBJ2-3; v_call: TRBV6-2/TRBV6-3; cdr3_length: 19; clone_size: few; cdr3_aa: CASSFQTHVQGASTDTQYF
j_call: TRBJ2-7; v_call: TRBV4-3; cdr3_length: 18; clone_size: -; cdr3_aa: CASSQDPGAGGPSYEQYF
j_call: TRBJ1-2; v_call: TRBV24-1; cdr3_length: 12; clone_size: -; cdr3_aa: CATSVGVYGYTF
j_call: TRBJ2-3; v_call: TRBV5-1; cdr3_length: 17; clone_size: -; cdr3_aa: CASSRGEGLADTDTQYF
j_call: TRBJ1-5; v_call: TRBV6-7; cdr3_length: 15; clone_size: -; cdr3_aa: CASSYPSGSNQPQHF
j_call: TRBJ1-2; v_call: TRBV6-5; cdr3_length: 15; clone_size: -; cdr3_aa: CASSHSRTGGYGYTF
j_call: TRBJ2-7; v_call: TRBV5-1; cdr3_length: 14; clone_size: few; cdr3_aa: CASSLDAGDHEQYF
j_call: TRBJ2-1; v_call: TRBV27; cdr3_length: 15; clone_size: -; cdr3_aa: CASSPGAGYYNEQFF
j_call: TRBJ2-7; v_call: TRBV12-3/TRBV12-4; cdr3_length: 16; clone_size: few; cdr3_aa: CASSTRGTSGTYEQYF
j_call: TRBJ2-3; v_call: TRBV5-5; cdr3_length: 16; clone_size: -; cdr3_aa: CASSLGASTGADTQYF
j_call: TRBJ2-7; v_call: TRBV10-3; cdr3_length: 15; clone_size: -; cdr3_aa: CAISGGGERVHEQYF
j_call: TRBJ2-3; v_call: TRBV6-5; cdr3_length: 15; clone_size: few; cdr3_aa: CASSSRGAGTDTQYF
j_call: TRBJ2-5; v_call: TRBV6-5; cdr3_length: 13; clone_size: -; cdr3_aa: CAGGGGRGETQYF
j_call: TRBJ2-7; v_call: TRBV6-5; cdr3_length: 15; clone_size: -; cdr3_aa: CASSQPGLSSYEQYF
j_call: -; v_call: TRBV7-9; cdr3_length: 16; clone_size: -; cdr3_aa: CASSLVGGGSYNEQYF